This T cell receptor (beta chain) was identified in a study of T cells expressing NK-cell markers. No DNA is given; TCRdb re-called the 5' RACE reads and lists each CDR3 protein once. Its listing shows about 260,000 distinct CDR3 sequences. The CDR3 runs 17 residues. CDR1 MNHNS and CDR2 SASEGT come from the germline V gene. This chain joins TRBV6-1 and TRBJ2-5; no DNA is available, so the TRBD2 call from TCRdb remains unchecked. Sequencing was done on a sample of blood T cells: a sorted CD56 or NKG2C T cell subset, CD4+ or CD8+ T cells, or bulk PBMC T cells (not recorded which). The sequence was collected from a woman aged 18 to 75 in good health. The CDR3 here is CASSAGLAEAPQETQYF.